The source of this TCR beta chain is a study of cytomegalovirus exposure and HLA in healthy donors. A note on this clone: Its specificity is not known.

13 Jbeta primers and 60 Vbeta primers were used for the PCR. In the original analysis: An analysis performed later counted around 80 million unique TCR beta chains (roughly 11 million of them shared). Libraries were prepared by immunoSEQ multiplex PCR; TCRdb keeps only in-frame clonotypes and omits some of them. V, J and clone size were drawn from that table, and D and trimming were deduced from the DNA. The sample carries some 67,000 clones, about 79% recorded once. Participants comprised healthy donors of bone marrow. CDR1 SGHNT and CDR2 YENEEA come from the germline V gene. The CDR3 covers 14 residues. After removal of 5 bases from V and 4 bases from J, the junction contained 6 bases not matched to a gene. General study results and limits: The authors considered a cluster of highly shared sequence variants likely to be a sequencing artifact. In a later analysis, an Asian-associated ancestry cluster reportedly showed fewer N-insertions than the roughly 730-donor mean.

The sequenced sample consisted of PBMCs. The rearrangement joins TRBV11-3 to TRBJ1-1, with TRBD1 matching over 8 bases. This clonotype originated in a man aged 55 to 70 in good health and CMV-seropositive. CDR3 in DNA: TGTGCCAGCAGCCGAGGGCAGGGGGCCACTGAAGCTTTCTTT. The encoded protein is CASSRGQGATEAFF.